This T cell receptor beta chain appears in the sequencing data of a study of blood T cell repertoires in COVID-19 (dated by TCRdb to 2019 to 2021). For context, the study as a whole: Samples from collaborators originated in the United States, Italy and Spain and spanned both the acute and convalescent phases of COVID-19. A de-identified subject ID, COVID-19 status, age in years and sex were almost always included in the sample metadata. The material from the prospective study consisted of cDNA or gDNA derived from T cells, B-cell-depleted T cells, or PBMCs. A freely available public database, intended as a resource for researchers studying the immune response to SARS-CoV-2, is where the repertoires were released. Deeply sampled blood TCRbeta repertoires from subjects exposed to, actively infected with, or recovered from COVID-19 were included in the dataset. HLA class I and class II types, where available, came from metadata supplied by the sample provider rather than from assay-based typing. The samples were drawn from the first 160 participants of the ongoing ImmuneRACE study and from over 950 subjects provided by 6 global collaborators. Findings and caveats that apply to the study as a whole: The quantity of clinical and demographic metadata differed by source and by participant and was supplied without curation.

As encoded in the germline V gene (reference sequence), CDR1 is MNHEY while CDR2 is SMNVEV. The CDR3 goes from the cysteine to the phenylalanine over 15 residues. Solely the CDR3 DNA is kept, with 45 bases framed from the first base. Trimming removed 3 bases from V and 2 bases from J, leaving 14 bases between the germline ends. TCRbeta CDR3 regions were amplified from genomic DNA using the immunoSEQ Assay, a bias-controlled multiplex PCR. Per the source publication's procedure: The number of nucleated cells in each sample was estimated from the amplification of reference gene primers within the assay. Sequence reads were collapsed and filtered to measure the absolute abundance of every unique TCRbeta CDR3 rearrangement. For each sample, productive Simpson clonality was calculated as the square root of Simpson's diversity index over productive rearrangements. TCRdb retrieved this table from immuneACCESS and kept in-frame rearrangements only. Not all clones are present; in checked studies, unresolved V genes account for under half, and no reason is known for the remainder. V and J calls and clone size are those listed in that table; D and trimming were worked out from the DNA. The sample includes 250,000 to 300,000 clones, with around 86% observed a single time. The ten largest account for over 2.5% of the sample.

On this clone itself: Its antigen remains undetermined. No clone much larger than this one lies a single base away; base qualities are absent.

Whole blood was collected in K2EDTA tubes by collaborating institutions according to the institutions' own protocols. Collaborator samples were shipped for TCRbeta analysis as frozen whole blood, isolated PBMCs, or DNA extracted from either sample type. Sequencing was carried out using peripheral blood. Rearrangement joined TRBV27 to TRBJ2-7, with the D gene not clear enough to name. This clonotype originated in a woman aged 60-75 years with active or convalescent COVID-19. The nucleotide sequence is TGTGCCAGCAGTTTTGGCCTTAACCGGGCCTACGAGCAGTACTTC. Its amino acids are CASSFGLNRAYEQYF.